Given below is one T cell receptor beta chain in context. The target antigen is unknown. These data originate in a study of cytomegalovirus exposure and HLA in healthy donors. Study details: The 550 to 800 first-cohort repertoires and the roughly 120 validation repertoires shared the same platform, a later analysis reported. General study findings and limits: The study found most TCR sequences rare, yet found some public TCRs in many donors. There were fewer than 200 TCR beta chains listed as cytomegalovirus-associated.

Sequencing used immunoSEQ multiplex PCR; TCRdb keeps in-frame clones, though not all of them. The sample holds around 120,000 clones; more than 75% are singletons and the top ten take more than 5%. After removal of 0 bases from V and 6 bases from J, the junction contained 7 bases not matched to a gene. The germline V gene encodes CDR1 LNHNV and CDR2 YYDKDF (reference sequence). CDR3 length: 17 residues. Sequenced material: PBMCs. The receptor was isolated from a woman in her late teens or twenties in good health and CMV-seropositive. The chain carries TRBV15 and TRBJ2-2; 10 bases are a match to TRBD1. This CDR3 is CATSRDKGQGNAGELFF. CDR3 nucleotide sequence: TGTGCCACCAGCAGAGATAAGGGACAGGGGAATGCCGGGGAGCTGTTTTTT.